The source of this TCR beta chain is a study of T cells in Graves' hyperthyroidism and ophthalmopathy. Amplified TCR beta CDR3 regions derived from RNA transcripts. First-round RT-PCR with HTBI primers amplified the TCR CDR3 region. TCRdb called the multiplex PCR reads again in MiXCR, with one record for every CDR3 protein. The table lists over 200,000 distinct CDR3 sequences, about a sixth of them singletons. At least ten counts were recorded for this clonotype. Per germline, CDR1 LNHNV and CDR2 YYDKDF (reference sequence). The CDR3 runs 18 residues. Trimming removed 3 bases from V and 3 bases from J, with 20 bases in between.

Sequenced: blood. The chain links TRBV15 to TRBJ2-2; D tentatively reads TRBD1 or TRBD2 (5 bases each). The sequence was obtained from a man aged 50 to 59 with Graves' hyperthyroidism. The CDR3 DNA follows: TGTGCCACCAGCAGGGGCTTGGGACCAAACCATGACACCGGGGAGCTGTTTTTT. It is translated as CATSRGLGPNHDTGELFF. The full variable domain, rest sourced from reference TRBV15 and TRBJ2-2, is DAMVIQNPRYQVTQFGKPVTLSCSQTLNHNVMYWYQQKSSQAPKLLFHYYDKDFNNEADTPDNFQSRRPNTSFCFLDIRSPGLGDTAMYLCATSRGLGPNHDTGELFFGEGSRLTVL.